These 29 T cell receptor beta chains share one sample of origin, sequenced in a study of blood T cell repertoires in COVID-19. Profiling relied on immunoSEQ multiplex PCR, and the TCRdb table lists in-frame clones only, not all of them. The sample yields more than 65,000 clones, 79% seen once. Material: peripheral blood. These receptor sequences come from a woman between 45 and 60 years old with acute or convalescent COVID-19.

V and J are TRBV27 and TRBJ2-1; 7 bases are shared with TRBD2. Germline V CDR1 and CDR2: MNHEY, SMNVEV (reference sequence). The CDR3 spans 17 residues. Unmatched junction bases numbered 10, after V lost 5 bases and J lost 0 bases. The CDR3 here is CASSLRTSSSSYNEQFF. The CDR3 DNA reads TGTGCCAGCAGTCTAAGGACTAGTTCGAGCTCCTACAATGAGCAGTTCTTC.

This sequence joins TRBV5-8 and TRBJ2-7; 8 bases line up with TRBD1. This CDR3 comprises 15 residues. Germline trimming cut 8 bases from V and 3 bases from J; bases unmatched to any gene: 13. Germline V CDR1 and CDR2: SGHTS, YDEGEE. CDR3 sequence (DNA): TGTGCCAGTTTTGCAGGGGGCGGCCACCTCTACGAGCAGTACTTC. This encodes CASFAGGGHLYEQYF.

V usage is TRBV2 and J usage is TRBJ2-7, with D possibly being TRBD1 (6 bases). There are 15 residues in the CDR3. Trimming took off 0 bases at V and 5 bases at J, with 14 bases between the two ends. Germline V gene data show CDR1 as SNHLY and CDR2 as FYNNEI. CDR3 nucleotide sequence: TGTGCCAGCAGTGAAGCGCTTCAGGGGAGTAACGAGCAGTACTTC. It encodes CASSEALQGSNEQYF. The variable domain in full, with the rest retrieved from reference TRBV2 and TRBJ2-7, is EPEVTQTPSHQVTQMGQEVILRCVPISNHLYFYWYRQILGQKVEFLVSFYNNEISEKSEIFDDQFSVERPDGSNFTLKIRSTKLEDSAMYFCASSEALQGSNEQYFGPGTRLTVT.

This clone was observed a handful of times. The rearrangement uses TRBV7-2 and TRBJ2-5; 14 bases map to TRBD2. Germline loops: CDR1 SGHTA, CDR2 FQGNSA. The CDR3 has 19 amino acids. Germline trimming cut 6 bases from V and 4 bases from J; bases unmatched to any gene: 16. The CDR3 region is CASRRGQGLAGEVGETQYF. Written as DNA, the CDR3 is TGTGCCAGCAGACGCGGACAGGGACTAGCGGGAGAGGTTGGAGAGACCCAGTACTTC.

The chain combines TRBV5-8 with TRBJ1-5; D is unresolved. This CDR3 region has 12 residues. Germline V gives CDR1 SGHTS, CDR2 YDEGEE. Between the trimmed V and J ends, which lost 2 bases and 7 bases, there was a span of 7 bases. For the CDR3, the DNA is TGTGCCAGCAGCTTCCCAAGCCAGCCCCAGCATTTT. Encoded protein: CASSFPSQPQHF.

The chain recombines TRBV12-3 or TRBV12-4 with TRBJ1-1; a possible D gene is TRBD1 (6 bases). Trimming shortened V by 3 bases and J by 4 bases, and 9 bases separated the two germline ends. The CDR3 consists of 13 residues. CDR3 region: CASSFTGSTEAFF. CDR3 sequence (DNA): TGTGCCAGCAGTTTCACAGGGAGCACTGAAGCTTTCTTT.

The rearrangement uses TRBV4-1 and TRBJ1-2; D possibly corresponds to TRBD1 (6 bases). V was trimmed by 0 bases and J by 2 bases, leaving 10 bases between them. Germline CDR1 reads MGHRA; CDR2 reads YSYEKL. The CDR3 runs to 15 residues. The CDR3 coding sequence is TGCGCCAGCAGCCAAGACCGGGGGGGCAACTATGGCTACACCTTC. It specifies CASSQDRGGNYGYTF.

This chain connects TRBV3-1 (or the pseudogene TRBV3-2) to TRBJ2-1; tentatively, D is TRBD1 (7 bases). This CDR3 contains 15 residues. V lost 2 bases and J lost 7, with 15 bases in between. CDR1 is LGHDT and CDR2 is YNNKEL in the germline V gene (reference sequence). CDR3 in DNA: TGTGCCAGCAGCCAACGAGGTCCAGGGGGGAATGAGCAGTTCTTC. It encodes CASSQRGPGGNEQFF.

The J gene is TRBJ2-7, the V gene TRBV27; TRBD1 might be the D (6 bases). CDR3 length equals 14 residues. The V gene's germline CDR1 is MNHEY and CDR2 SMNVEV (reference sequence). Trimming cost V 6 bases and J 2 bases, with 14 bases left between them. CDR3: CASRLNRDPYEQYF. CDR3 nucleotides: TGTGCCAGCAGACTCAACAGGGATCCCTACGAGCAGTACTTC.

The count of this clone is one. The J gene is TRBJ2-1, the V gene TRBV23-1; the match to TRBD2 covers 12 bases. TRBV23-1 is an ORF for which the function is uncertain. The CDR3 totals 20 residues. V gave up 6 bases and J gave up 7 bases; unmatched junction bases: 22. The CDR3 nucleotides read TGCGCCAGCAGCTCCAGGGATACGACTAGCGGGAGTAAGTCTTGGAATGAGCAGTTCTTC. This codes for CASSSRDTTSGSKSWNEQFF.

The V gene is TRBV6-1, the J gene TRBJ1-4, with a weak D call TRBD1 (5 bases). CDR3 length: 14 amino acids. CDR1 MNHNS and CDR2 SASEGT come from the germline V gene. V was cut by 1 base and J by 5 bases, with 8 bases left in between. As DNA, the CDR3 is TGTGCCAGCAGTGAAGGGGGCATGAATGAAAAACTGTTTTTT. This translates into CASSEGGMNEKLFF.

This chain links TRBV10-3 with TRBJ2-1; perhaps TRBD2 as D (6 bases). Germline V CDR1 and CDR2: ENHRY, SYGVKD. V dropped 3 bases and J dropped 0 bases, with 9 bases sitting between them. The CDR3 is 15 amino acids. The CDR3 loop reads CAISEPTSSYNEQFF. The CDR3 nucleotides are TGTGCCATCAGTGAACCGACTAGCTCCTACAATGAGCAGTTCTTC.

The CDR3 region is CASSYGSSTDTQYF. CDR3 nucleotides: TGCGCCAGCTCCTACGGGTCTAGCACAGATACGCAGTATTTT. J is TRBJ2-3 and V is TRBV10-2; D call uncertain. The germline gives CDR1 WSHSY, CDR2 SAAADI. The CDR3 is 14 residues long. V dropped 8 bases and J dropped 0 bases, with 12 bases sitting between them.

V usage is TRBV28 and J usage is TRBJ2-7, with 7 bases fitting TRBD1. Germline V lookup: CDR1 MDHEN, CDR2 SYDVKM. V lost 5 bases and J lost 2; bases outside the gene matches: 0. This CDR3 has 12 residues. CDR3 coding DNA: TGTGCCAGCAGTACAGGGGCCTACGAGCAGTACTTC. Translating gives CASSTGAYEQYF.

Here the CDR3 DNA reads TGTGCCAGCAGGCTAGCGGGAGCCAGTAAGACCCAGTACTTC. Its translation: CASRLAGASKTQYF. The V call is TRBV21-1, the J call TRBJ2-5; TRBD2, the table's D call, lacks a check against the DNA. TRBV21-1 counts as a pseudogene. CDR3 size: 14 residues.

The V and J genes are TRBV2 and TRBJ2-1; D is perhaps TRBD2 (5 bases). Germline CDR1 and CDR2: SNHLY and FYNNEI. The V and J ends lost 5 bases and 11 bases respectively, with 7 bases between them. This CDR3 comprises 10 residues. CDR3 loop: CASSLTKQFF. Here the CDR3 DNA reads TGTGCCAGCAGTTTGACTAAGCAGTTCTTC.

Comments on this clone: The same CDR3 can be traced to other DNA sequences in this sample. The J gene is TRBJ1-2, the V gene TRBV18; the match to TRBD1 covers 9 bases. The ends lost 2 bases at V and 7 bases at J; junction bases unmatched: 5. The CDR3 has 14 amino acids. The V gene's germline CDR1 is KGHSH and CDR2 LQKENI. The CDR3 here is CASSPEGQGSGYTF. The CDR3 DNA reads as TGTGCCAGCTCACCAGAGGGACAGGGTTCTGGCTACACCTTC.

The chain recombines TRBV6-6 with TRBJ1-5; 9 bases map to TRBD1. This CDR3 spans 16 amino acids. The trim removed 5 bases at V and 2 bases at J, leaving 7 bases unmatched. Germline-derived CDR1 and CDR2 are MNHNY and SVGAGI (reference sequence). CDR3 DNA sequence: TGTGCCAGCAGTACGGGACAGGGTCGGGGCAATCAGCCCCAGCATTTT. This gives the protein CASSTGQGRGNQPQHF.

This clone was seen more than once but under ten times. J is TRBJ2-3 and V is TRBV3-1 (or the pseudogene TRBV3-2); 8 bases match TRBD2. The V gene's germline CDR1 is LGHDT and CDR2 YNNKEL (reference sequence). J lost 2 bases, V lost 8 bases, and 6 bases had no gene match. This CDR3 has 14 amino acids. CDR3 nucleotide sequence: TGTGCCAGCGCCCGGGGGGGACTCACAGATACGCAGTATTTT. Translated, it gives CASARGGLTDTQYF.

Remarks on this clone: This sample includes further DNA sequences coding for the same CDR3. The V gene is TRBV24-1, the J gene TRBJ1-2; the D is unclear. The length of the CDR3 is 12 residues. CDR1 and CDR2 from the germline V gene are KGHDR and SFDVKD. Trimming took off 5 bases at V and 4 bases at J, with 7 bases between the two ends. CDR3 in DNA: TGTGCCACCAGTGCGGGGTCCTATGGCTACACCTTC. It encodes CATSAGSYGYTF.

J is TRBJ1-1 and V is TRBV5-5, with 10 bases matching TRBD1. The V segment lost 4 bases and the J segment 5 bases; nucleotides outside the gene matches: 8. The CDR3 totals 15 residues. Germline V CDR1 and CDR2: SGHKS, YYEKEE (reference sequence). The CDR3 DNA follows: TGTGCCAGCAGCCGATCGGGACAGGGGAAAACTGAAGCTTTCTTT. Amino acids: CASSRSGQGKTEAFF. The full variable domain, in which reference TRBV5-5 and TRBJ1-1 provide the parts outside the CDR3, is DAGVTQSPTHLIKTRGQQVTLRCSPISGHKSVSWYQQVLGQGPQFIFQYYEKEERGRGNFPDRFSARQFPNYSSELNVNALLLGDSALYLCASSRSGQGKTEAFFGQGTRLTVV.

The V gene is TRBV2, the J gene TRBJ1-4; no clear D gene. Looked up from germline, CDR1 is SNHLY and CDR2 is FYNNEI. The CDR3 has 14 amino acids. Between the trimmed V and J ends, which lost 6 bases and 1 base, there was a span of 9 bases. DNA for the CDR3: TGTGCCAGCAGCGGGGTTGTAACTAATGAAAAACTGTTTTTT. Translation: CASSGVVTNEKLFF. Combining the CDR3 with reference TRBV2 and TRBJ1-4 gives the whole variable domain EPEVTQTPSHQVTQMGQEVILRCVPISNHLYFYWYRQILGQKVEFLVSFYNNEISEKSEIFDDQFSVERPDGSNFTLKIRSTKLEDSAMYFCASSGVVTNEKLFFGSGTQLSVL.

V and J are TRBV19 and TRBJ1-5; maybe TRBD1 (6 bases). This CDR3 is built from 15 residues. Germline V gives CDR1 LNHDA, CDR2 SQIVND (reference sequence). The V and J ends lost 2 bases and 3 bases respectively, with 11 bases between them. The CDR3 DNA is TGTGCCAGTAGTATAACCGGGACATACAATCAGCCCCAGCATTTT. Residues: CASSITGTYNQPQHF.

V is TRBV6-1 and J is TRBJ1-6; D is unresolved. The length of the CDR3 is 17 residues. Germline CDR1 is MNHNS and CDR2 is SASEGT. V shed 4 bases and J shed 8 bases, with 21 bases lying between them. The CDR3 sequence: CASSATFLRARDSPLHF. The CDR3 bases are TGTGCCAGCAGTGCCACCTTTTTGAGGGCCCGGGATTCACCCCTCCACTTT.

As regards this clone: Other DNA sequences in the sample encode the same CDR3. This chain links TRBV5-1 with TRBJ2-1; the match to TRBD2 covers 8 bases. J was trimmed by 2 bases and V by 0 bases; bases with no gene match: 4. CDR1 SGHRS and CDR2 YFSETQ come from the germline V gene. The CDR3 runs to 16 residues. This chain's CDR3 is CASSLGGAGAYNEQFF. The CDR3 nucleotides are TGCGCCAGCAGCTTGGGGGGAGCGGGGGCCTACAATGAGCAGTTCTTC. Using reference TRBV5-1 and TRBJ2-1 for the parts outside the CDR3, the full variable domain is KAGVTQTPRYLIKTRGQQVTLSCSPISGHRSVSWYQQTPGQGLQFLFEYFSETQRNKGNFPGRFSGRQFSNSRSEMNVSTLELGDSALYLCASSLGGAGAYNEQFFGPGTRLTVL.

This chain links TRBV5-4 with TRBJ1-2; 7 bases agree with TRBD1. There are 18 residues in the CDR3. V was clipped by 4 bases and J by 3 bases; unmatched bases: 18. Germline CDR1 and CDR2: SGHNT and YYREEE (reference sequence). CDR3 bases: TGTGCCAGCAGCGTGCGAACATTTGGACAGGCCGTCTACTATGGCTACACCTTC. It translates to CASSVRTFGQAVYYGYTF.

The V and J genes are TRBV28 and TRBJ2-4; D is unclear. Germline loops: CDR1 MDHEN, CDR2 SYDVKM. Trimming stripped 5 bases from V and 9 bases from J, with 20 bases between. The CDR3 loop spans 15 amino acids. CDR3 protein: CASSPSPGWVSIQYF. CDR3 in DNA: TGTGCCAGCAGTCCCTCCCCAGGTTGGGTAAGCATTCAGTACTTC.

The V gene is TRBV20-1, the J gene TRBJ1-2, with 10 bases that match TRBD1. Germline V CDR1 and CDR2: DFQATT, SNEGSKA (reference sequence). The CDR3 extends over 11 amino acids. Unmatched junction bases numbered 3, after V lost 6 bases and J lost 8 bases. DNA of the CDR3: TGCAGTGCCGGGACAGGGGTCGGCTACACCTTC. It is translated as CSAGTGVGYTF.

This clone appeared a single time. V gene TRBV6-5 combines with J gene TRBJ2-3; D remains ambiguous. Germline V gene sequence: CDR1 MNHEY, CDR2 SVGAGI. Trimming took off 0 bases at V and 2 bases at J, with 12 bases between the two ends. CDR3 length: 16 amino acids. The DNA of the CDR3 is TGTGCCAGCAGTTACTCGGCCGGGTCCCACACAGATACGCAGTATTTT. Translated, it gives CASSYSAGSHTDTQYF.